These 27 T cell receptor beta chains originate from one sample sequenced in a study of cytomegalovirus exposure and HLA in healthy donors. Amplification used 60 Vbeta primers and 13 Jbeta primers. Data came from immunoSEQ multiplex PCR; TCRdb stores just in-frame clones and leaves some out. This sample carries about 120,000 clones, 80% to 90% of them seen once, and the ten largest clones take about 3.5%. Sequenced sample: PBMCs. The receptor source for this set is a woman in her thirties or forties in good health and CMV-seropositive.

In its sample, this clone was seen a few times. This chain joins TRBV19 and TRBJ1-1, with 10 positions matching TRBD1. This CDR3 is 15 amino acids long. Germline assignment: CDR1 LNHDA and CDR2 SQIVND (reference sequence). Trimming took 5 bases from V and 3 from J; bases not matched to a gene: 6. CDR3 bases: TGTGCCAGTAGTCCCACGACAGGGGGCTACACTGAAGCTTTCTTT. This encodes CASSPTTGGYTEAFF.

The CDR3 region has the DNA TGTGCCAGCACAGGGGCCGAGCAGTACTTC. As protein: CASTGAEQYF. The J gene is TRBJ2-7, the V gene TRBV5-5; a weak D match, TRBD1 (6 bases). Between the trimmed V and J ends, which lost 6 bases and 6 bases, there was a span of 7 bases. CDR3 length equals 10 residues. CDR1 is SGHKS and CDR2 is YYEKEE in the germline V gene (reference sequence).

V gene TRBV5-4 combines with J gene TRBJ1-3, with 10 bases lining up with TRBD1. From germline, CDR1 is SGHNT and CDR2 YYREEE (reference sequence). There are 16 residues in the CDR3. With 4 bases clipped from V and 0 bases from J, the junction kept 4 bases outside the gene matches. This chain's CDR3 is CASSGTGADSGNTIYF. The CDR3 DNA sequence: TGTGCCAGCAGCGGGACAGGGGCGGACTCTGGAAACACCATATATTTT.

The V gene is TRBV2, the J gene TRBJ2-3; D perhaps matches TRBD2 (5 bases). CDR3 length: 11 amino acids. The germline V gene has CDR1 SNHLY and CDR2 FYNNEI. The V end was cut by 11 bases, the J end by 7 bases, with 13 bases between. The CDR3 DNA sequence: TGTGCCGAGAGGGCCGACCATACGCAGTATTTT. Translating gives CAERADHTQYF.

The chain recombines TRBV5-4 with TRBJ2-1; 9 nucleotides line up with TRBD2. The germline gives CDR1 SGHNT, CDR2 YYREEE (reference sequence). V was pared by 0 bases and J by 5 bases, with 6 bases of the junction left unmatched. The CDR3 has 16 residues. The CDR3 protein is CASSLGGSGGHNEQFF. In nucleotides, the CDR3 is TGTGCCAGCAGCTTGGGGGGTAGCGGGGGACACAATGAGCAGTTCTTC.

CDR3 DNA sequence: TGTGCCAGTAGTTCATATACCGGGGAAGCTTTCTTT. This encodes CASSSYTGEAFF. J is TRBJ1-1 and V is TRBV19; D call uncertain. The length of the CDR3 is 12 residues. Deletions cut 5 bases from V and 8 bases from J, with 12 bases between. Germline V gives CDR1 LNHDA, CDR2 SQIVND (reference sequence).

CDR3 sequence (DNA): TGCGCCAGCAGCTTGTTACAGCGGGACGGGGGTTACGAGCAGTACTTC. Amino acids: CASSLLQRDGGYEQYF. V is TRBV5-1 and J is TRBJ2-5, with TRBD2 identical over 7 bases. The end of the DNA is better explained by TRBJ2-7, so the J call may be wrong. Germline assignment: CDR1 SGHRS and CDR2 YFSETQ. The CDR3 totals 16 residues.

The V and J genes are TRBV9 and TRBJ2-5; 14 bases agree with TRBD2. Trimming cost V 3 bases and J 7 bases; bases outside gene matches: 5. There are 15 residues in the CDR3. Germline CDR1 reads SGDLS; CDR2 reads YYNGEE. CDR3 in DNA: TGTGCCAGCAGCGAGGGACTAGCGGGAGCCGGGACCCAGTACTTC. This codes for CASSEGLAGAGTQYF. The variable domain in full, completed from reference TRBV9 and TRBJ2-5, reads DSGVTQTPKHLITATGQRVTLRCSPRSGDLSVYWYQQSLDQGLQFLIQYYNGEERAKGNILERFSAQQFPDLHSELNLSSLELGDSALYFCASSEGLAGAGTQYFGPGTRLLVL.

CDR3 DNA: TGTGCCAGCAGTCCAGCGGGATCCTACAATGAGCAGTTCTTC. Amino acids: CASSPAGSYNEQFF. V and J are TRBV2 and TRBJ2-1; 7 bases map to TRBD2. Per the germline V gene, CDR1 is SNHLY and CDR2 is FYNNEI. CDR3 length: 14 residues. Trimming cost V 5 bases and J 1 base; bases outside gene matches: 2.

The J gene is TRBJ1-2, the V gene TRBV20-1, with TRBD1 matching 10 bases. Per the germline V gene, CDR1 is DFQATT and CDR2 is SNEGSKA (reference sequence). V shed 8 bases and J 8 bases; nucleotides not matched to a gene: 5. This CDR3 is built from 11 residues. The CDR3 coding sequence is TGCAGTCGACAGGGGGCCGGAGGCTACACCTTC. This translates into CSRQGAGGYTF.

This clone has just a few counts. The chain has TRBV7-9 and TRBJ2-1, with 8 bases identical to TRBD2. The germline V gene has CDR1 SEHNR and CDR2 FQNEAQ (reference sequence). V lost 1 base and J lost 14; bases outside the gene matches: 10. The CDR3 length is 14 residues. The CDR3 coding sequence is TGTGCCAGCAGCTTAGTGTCTGCGGGAGGTAACGAGTTCTTC. It specifies CASSLVSAGGNEFF.

The chain couples TRBV2 to TRBJ2-1; perhaps TRBD2 as D (5 bases). The CDR3 totals 13 residues. V was trimmed by 9 bases and J by 6 bases, leaving 15 bases between them. The germline gives CDR1 SNHLY, CDR2 FYNNEI. CDR3 loop: CARGESPVNEQFF. For the CDR3, the DNA is TGTGCCAGGGGAGAGTCACCCGTCAATGAGCAGTTCTTC.

Concerning this clone itself: At one end, the junction sequence differs from germline, possibly due to a read error. The genes are TRBV7-9 and TRBJ2-7, with TRBD1 matching over 8 bases. Germline V lookup: CDR1 SEHNR, CDR2 FQNEAQ (reference sequence). This CDR3 region has 16 residues. CDR3 in amino acids: CVSSLGGWTGLYEQYF. The CDR3 region has the DNA TGTGTCAGCAGCTTAGGGGGTTGGACAGGGCTTTACGAGCAGTACTTC.

The chain uses TRBV5-1 and TRBJ2-5; D unresolved. CDR1 is SGHRS and CDR2 is YFSETQ in the germline V gene. Trimming removed 4 bases from V and 1 base from J, with 8 bases in between. This CDR3 has 13 amino acids. The CDR3 region has the DNA TGCGCCAGCAGCCGACATAGCCAAGAGACCCAGTACTTC. Translated, it gives CASSRHSQETQYF. Filled out from reference TRBV5-1 and TRBJ2-5, the complete variable domain reads KAGVTQTPRYLIKTRGQQVTLSCSPISGHRSVSWYQQTPGQGLQFLFEYFSETQRNKGNFPGRFSGRQFSNSRSEMNVSTLELGDSALYLCASSRHSQETQYFGPGTRLLVL.

The sample holds a few counts of this clone. The rearrangement joins TRBV7-6 to TRBJ2-7; possible D gene TRBD2, 6 bases. The CDR3 loop spans 15 amino acids. Germline V gene data show CDR1 as SGHVS and CDR2 as FNYEAQ. Trimming pared 5 bases from V and 0 bases from J, leaving 14 bases between. In nucleotides, the CDR3 is TGTGCCAGCAGCGCGCGGGCGGGACCCTCCTACGAGCAGTACTTC. This encodes CASSARAGPSYEQYF. Filled out from reference TRBV7-6 and TRBJ2-7, the complete variable domain reads GAGVSQSPRYKVTKRGQDVALRCDPISGHVSLYWYRQALGQGPEFLTYFNYEAQQDKSGLPNDRFSAERPEGSISTLTIQRTEQRDSAMYRCASSARAGPSYEQYFGPGTRLTVT.

This chain connects TRBV30 to TRBJ2-3; 13 bases align to TRBD2. This CDR3 region has 15 residues. Germline V lookup: CDR1 GTSNPN, CDR2 SVGIG (reference sequence). Trimming took 6 bases from V and 2 from J; bases not matched to a gene: 5. CDR3 amino acids: CACTSGRGYTDTQYF. The CDR3 DNA reads as TGTGCCTGTACTAGCGGGAGGGGATACACAGATACGCAGTATTTT.

This chain links TRBV19 with TRBJ2-1; TRBD2 matches 11 bases. Germline assignment: CDR1 LNHDA and CDR2 SQIVND (reference sequence). This CDR3 has 18 amino acids. The junction had 14 bases not matched to a gene; V was cut back by 3 bases and J by 7 bases. For the CDR3, the DNA is TGTGCCAGTAGTATTGGATCGGGAGGAACTAGCGGGAGAAATGAGCAGTTCTTC. Amino acid sequence: CASSIGSGGTSGRNEQFF.

The CDR3 sequence is CASRGTGGTVPSYEQYF. Here the CDR3 DNA reads TGTGCCAGTCGGGGGACAGGGGGAACCGTACCCTCCTACGAGCAGTACTTC. The J gene is TRBJ2-7, the V gene TRBV27; 11 bases align to TRBD1. Germline V gene data show CDR1 as MNHEY and CDR2 as SMNVEV (reference sequence). There are 17 residues in the CDR3. The trim removed 9 bases at V and 0 bases at J, leaving 13 bases unmatched.

The J gene is TRBJ2-1, the V gene TRBV7-9; 11 bases align to TRBD2. V dropped 5 bases and J dropped 6; count of bases not matched to a gene: 6. The germline V gene encodes CDR1 SEHNR and CDR2 FQNEAQ (reference sequence). The CDR3 sequence is 15 residues long. CDR3: CASSRLAGGGNEQFF. The CDR3 DNA follows: TGTGCCAGCAGCCGGCTAGCGGGAGGTGGCAATGAGCAGTTCTTC.

The chain couples TRBV10-3 to TRBJ1-1; 7 nucleotides align to TRBD1. CDR3 length: 14 amino acids. Germline trimming cut 10 bases from V and 3 bases from J; bases unmatched to any gene: 11. The germline CDR1 and CDR2 sequences are ENHRY and SYGVKD. The chain's CDR3 is CATNLVDRDTEAFF. CDR3 in DNA: TGTGCCACGAACCTGGTTGACAGGGACACTGAAGCTTTCTTT.

V usage is TRBV5-1 and J usage is TRBJ1-2; D perhaps matches TRBD1 (5 bases). There are 15 residues in the CDR3. Trimming cost V 0 bases and J 7 bases, with 16 bases left between them. In germline, CDR1 is SGHRS, CDR2 YFSETQ. As DNA, the CDR3 is TGCGCCAGCAGCTTGGGTCGATTTGGGACTTTTGGCTACACCTTC. As protein: CASSLGRFGTFGYTF. The full variable domain, in which reference TRBV5-1 and TRBJ1-2 provide the parts outside the CDR3, is KAGVTQTPRYLIKTRGQQVTLSCSPISGHRSVSWYQQTPGQGLQFLFEYFSETQRNKGNFPGRFSGRQFSNSRSEMNVSTLELGDSALYLCASSLGRFGTFGYTFGSGTRLTVV.

This chain links TRBV19 with TRBJ2-3; TRBD2 matches at 13 bases. The CDR3 is 15 residues long. The germline CDR1 and CDR2 sequences are LNHDA and SQIVND (reference sequence). With 5 bases clipped from V and 8 bases from J, the junction kept 7 bases outside the gene matches. In DNA, the CDR3 is TGTGCCAGTAGTCGCGGACTAGCGGGAGCAGGTACGCAGTATTTT. Its protein product is CASSRGLAGAGTQYF.

The V and J genes are TRBV7-9 and TRBJ2-1; 12 nucleotides agree with TRBD2. This CDR3 is built from 15 residues. V dropped 5 bases and J dropped 5; count of bases not matched to a gene: 4. From germline, CDR1 is SEHNR and CDR2 FQNEAQ (reference sequence). As DNA, the CDR3 is TGTGCCAGCAGCCCAAGGACTAGCGGGAACAATGAGCAGTTCTTC. Residues: CASSPRTSGNNEQFF.

This clone appeared a single time. This sequence joins TRBV4-1 and TRBJ2-3; weak D call: TRBD2 (5 bases). CDR3 length equals 16 residues. Trimming stripped 0 bases from V and 2 bases from J, with 12 bases between. Germline V lookup: CDR1 MGHRA, CDR2 YSYEKL. CDR3 sequence: CASSQDGSPDTDTQYF. The CDR3 DNA is TGCGCCAGCAGCCAAGATGGGAGTCCCGACACAGATACGCAGTATTTT.

The rearrangement uses TRBV21-1 and TRBJ2-2; TRBD2, the D gene given by the table, was not confirmed from the DNA. TRBV21-1 is assigned pseudogene status. The CDR3 is 17 residues long. The CDR3 bases are TGTGCCAGCAGCCTCCGACTAGCGGGAGGTCGGATCGGGGAGCTGTTTTTT. Translated, it gives CASSLRLAGGRIGELFF.

This chain uses TRBV5-1 with TRBJ2-7, with 8 bases matching TRBD2. Germline V gene sequence: CDR1 SGHRS, CDR2 YFSETQ. This CDR3 is 16 amino acids long. Trimming removed 0 bases from V and 2 bases from J; junction bases left unmatched: 7. The chain's CDR3 is CASSLDLAGGTYEQYF. The CDR3 DNA is TGCGCCAGCAGCTTGGATCTAGCGGGCGGTACCTACGAGCAGTACTTC.

The genes are TRBV2 and TRBJ2-5; possibly TRBD1 for D (6 bases). V lost 5 bases to trimming and J lost 5 bases, with 12 bases between them. Germline values: CDR1 SNHLY, CDR2 FYNNEI. The CDR3 sequence is 13 residues long. CDR3 sequence (DNA): TGTGCCAGCAGTACAACAGGGATGGAGACCCAGTACTTC. Translated: CASSTTGMETQYF.